These 20 T cell receptor beta chains were all obtained from the same sample, sequenced in a study of T cells in localized non-small cell lung cancer (dated by TCRdb to between 2020 and 2021). The library relied on the immunoSEQ multiplex PCR assay. TCRdb mirrors the immuneACCESS table, restricted to in-frame sequences. Some clones are absent from its copies; in checked studies, under half trace to an unresolved V gene, and the reason for the others is unknown. This sample has about 20,000 clones in its table, and around 87% of those were observed once. The ten largest clones capture 12% of the sample. Specimen: PBMCs, collected before any cancer treatment. The source of these receptors is a man aged 40-75 years with stage II squamous cell lung carcinoma.

As DNA, the CDR3 is TGTGCCTGGGCGGTACAGGCTAACTATGGCTACACCTTC. This sequence encodes CAWAVQANYGYTF. This chain joins TRBV30 and TRBJ1-2; possible D gene TRBD1, 5 bases. The CDR3 covers 13 residues. V lost 5 bases and J 0 bases, leaving 10 bases between the germline ends. The germline CDR1 and CDR2 sequences are GTSNPN and SVGIG (reference sequence).

The rearrangement links TRBV11-2 to TRBJ1-1; D uncertain. Per the germline V gene, CDR1 is SGHAT and CDR2 is FQNNGV. The ends were cut back, 1 base at V and 0 bases at J, with 6 bases in the middle. The CDR3 totals 14 residues. Here the CDR3 reads CASSLGLMNTEAFF. The CDR3 region has the DNA TGTGCCAGCAGCTTAGGCCTGATGAACACTGAAGCTTTCTTT.

This chain links TRBV30 with TRBJ2-2; TRBD1 matches 7 bases. CDR1 is GTSNPN, CDR2 SVGIG, per germline (reference sequence). Trimming at V came to 3 bases and at J to 7 bases, leaving 11 bases not matched to a gene. The CDR3 consists of 15 residues. The CDR3 loop reads CAWSAGTVLGGELFF. DNA of the CDR3: TGTGCCTGGAGCGCCGGGACAGTACTTGGCGGGGAGCTGTTTTTT.

The CDR3 protein is CSVTRQGVYEQYF. The CDR3 coding sequence is TGCAGCGTCACCCGACAGGGGGTTTACGAGCAGTACTTC. The chain carries TRBV29-1 and TRBJ2-7; 9 bases are a match to TRBD1. In germline, CDR1 is SQVTM, CDR2 ANQGSEA. The length of the CDR3 is 13 residues. The V segment lost 6 bases and the J segment 4 bases; nucleotides outside the gene matches: 7.

J is TRBJ2-3 and V is TRBV4-2, with TRBD2 matching 9 bases. J lost 3 bases, V lost 4 bases, and 5 bases had no gene match. Germline V gene lookup returns CDR1 LGHNA and CDR2 YNFKEQ. The CDR3 is 15 residues long. In DNA form, the CDR3 reads TGTGCCAGCAGCCTGGCGGGAGGGCCGACAGATACGCAGTATTTT. This gives the protein CASSLAGGPTDTQYF.

J is TRBJ1-5 and V is TRBV5-4; no firm D call. This CDR3 is 13 amino acids long. With 0 bases removed from V and 8 bases from J, the gap between germline ends came to 9 bases. Germline-derived CDR1 and CDR2 are SGHNT and YYREEE (reference sequence). CDR3 in DNA: TGTGCCAGCAGCTTGGCCGGCGGAGAGCCCCAGCATTTT. It codes for CASSLAGGEPQHF.

The J gene is TRBJ1-1, the V gene TRBV25-1; the D gene is possibly TRBD1 (5 bases). Germline lookup yields CDR1 MGHDK and CDR2 SYGVNS. V lost 2 bases and J 3 bases, leaving 10 bases between the germline ends. The CDR3 is 14 residues long. CDR3 sequence (DNA): TGTGCCAGCAGTGAAGTGGGGGGGTACACTGAAGCTTTCTTT. It encodes CASSEVGGYTEAFF.

V and J are TRBV10-2 and TRBJ1-2; 7 nucleotides line up with TRBD1. Germline V lookup: CDR1 WSHSY, CDR2 SAAADI. Trimming removed 4 bases from V and 5 bases from J; junction bases left unmatched: 4. The CDR3 is 13 amino acids. This chain's CDR3 is CASSADREYGYTF. The CDR3 bases are TGCGCCAGCAGTGCAGACAGGGAATATGGCTACACCTTC.

V and J are TRBV7-2 and TRBJ1-1, with D uncertain. The CDR3 runs to 14 residues. Trimming took 3 bases from V and 0 from J, leaving 8 bases between them. Germline V gene sequence: CDR1 SGHTA, CDR2 FQGNSA. The CDR3 nucleotides read TGTGCCAGCAGCTTGAGGACGGTGAACACTGAAGCTTTCTTT. Translation: CASSLRTVNTEAFF.

The V gene is TRBV29-1, the J gene TRBJ1-1; TRBD1 agrees at 9 bases. Germline CDR1 and CDR2: SQVTM and ANQGSEA. V trimming: 6 bases; J trimming: 3 bases; junction bases outside the gene matches: 2. The CDR3 spans 12 residues. The CDR3 bases are TGCAGCGTATGGGACAGGGACACTGAAGCTTTCTTT. It is translated as CSVWDRDTEAFF.

This rearrangement joins TRBV5-6 to TRBJ2-1; 10 bases fit TRBD1. The CDR3 is 16 amino acids. Trimming at V came to 0 bases and at J to 6 bases, leaving 6 bases not matched to a gene. CDR1 is SGHDT and CDR2 is YYEEEE in the germline V gene. CDR3 in amino acids: CASSLVGQGDLNEQFF. CDR3 coding DNA: TGTGCCAGCAGCTTGGTAGGACAGGGGGATCTCAATGAGCAGTTCTTC.

This clone was seen more than once but under ten times. Germline and junction disagree at one end, which may indicate a read error. This sequence joins TRBV20-1 and TRBJ1-1, with D hard to call. Germline values: CDR1 DFQATT, CDR2 SNEGSKA (reference sequence). The CDR3 length is 11 residues. The CDR3 loop is CSVRLNTEAFF. Here the CDR3 DNA reads TGCAGTGTTAGATTGAACACTGAAGCTTTCTTT.

Only one count was recorded for this clone. The chain joins TRBV5-1 to TRBJ2-1; D is perhaps TRBD1 or TRBD2 (6 bases each). Germline V CDR1 and CDR2: SGHRS, YFSETQ. The CDR3 runs to 15 residues. V gave up 4 bases and J gave up 5 bases, with 16 bases separating them. The CDR3: CASSPRRGTDNEQFF. CDR3 DNA sequence: TGCGCCAGCAGCCCCAGGAGGGGGACGGACAATGAGCAGTTCTTC. Supplemented by reference TRBV5-1 and TRBJ2-1, the full variable domain reads KAGVTQTPRYLIKTRGQQVTLSCSPISGHRSVSWYQQTPGQGLQFLFEYFSETQRNKGNFPGRFSGRQFSNSRSEMNVSTLELGDSALYLCASSPRRGTDNEQFFGPGTRLTVL.

The V and J genes are TRBV7-2 and TRBJ2-3, with D maybe TRBD2 (6 bases). CDR3 length equals 14 residues. Trimming shortened V by 1 base and J by 5 bases, and 10 bases separated the two germline ends. Germline CDR1 SGHTA, CDR2 FQGNSA. The CDR3 loop is CASSLVNSGDTQYF. In DNA form, the CDR3 reads TGTGCCAGCAGCTTAGTGAATAGCGGAGATACGCAGTATTTT. The full variable domain, completed using reference TRBV7-2 and TRBJ2-3, is GAGVSQSPSNKVTEKGKDVELRCDPISGHTALYWYRQSLGQGLEFLIYFQGNSAPDKSGLPSDRFSAERTGGSVSTLTIQRTQQEDSAVYLCASSLVNSGDTQYFGPGTRLTVL.

The genes are TRBV29-1 and TRBJ2-5, with a weak D call TRBD2 (7 bases). The V end lost 5 bases, the J end lost 5 bases, and 33 bases lay between the germline ends. CDR3 length: 19 amino acids. Germline CDR1 reads SQVTM; CDR2 reads ANQGSEA. CDR3 sequence reads: CSVTVAWASGEKGGETQYF. The CDR3 DNA is TGCAGCGTTACTGTCGCGTGGGCTAGCGGCGAAAAAGGGGGGGAGACCCAGTACTTC.

The chain carries TRBV7-9 and TRBJ1-1; D remains ambiguous. The germline CDR1 and CDR2 sequences are SEHNR and FQNEAQ (reference sequence). Between the trimmed V and J ends, which lost 3 bases and 0 bases, there was a span of 11 bases. This CDR3 is built from 15 residues. The CDR3 sequence: CASSFLASMNTEAFF. The DNA for the CDR3 is TGTGCCAGCAGCTTTTTAGCAAGCATGAACACTGAAGCTTTCTTT.

The genes are TRBV4-3 and TRBJ2-5; D may correspond to TRBD1 or TRBD2 (5 bases each). Germline CDR1 reads LGHNA; CDR2 reads YSLEER. V lost 1 base and J 9 bases, leaving 12 bases between the germline ends. The CDR3 sequence is 13 residues long. The CDR3 spells CASSQGSGTSQYF. Here the CDR3 DNA reads TGCGCCAGCAGCCAAGGCTCCGGGACGTCCCAGTACTTC.

This chain joins TRBV27 and TRBJ2-1; 12 bases are shared with TRBD2. Looked up from germline, CDR1 is MNHEY and CDR2 is SMNVEV (reference sequence). After removal of 6 bases from V and 2 bases from J, the junction contained 5 bases not matched to a gene. This CDR3 has 16 residues. The CDR3 protein is CASRELAGGPYNEQFF. The CDR3 nucleotides read TGTGCCAGCAGGGAACTAGCGGGGGGACCCTACAATGAGCAGTTCTTC.

The count of this clone is one. The CDR3 region is CASSWNGDTGELFF. CDR3 DNA sequence: TGTGCCAGCAGTTGGAACGGTGACACCGGGGAGCTGTTTTTT. V gene TRBV27 combines with J gene TRBJ2-2; no definite D call. This CDR3 has 14 residues. V lost 4 bases, J lost 3 bases, and 9 bases lay in between. Germline lookup yields CDR1 MNHEY and CDR2 SMNVEV (reference sequence).

About this clone: The sample carries other DNA sequences with the same CDR3. The rearrangement links TRBV5-1 to TRBJ2-7; D not resolved. There are 14 residues in the CDR3. Germline CDR1 reads SGHRS; CDR2 reads YFSETQ. V lost 2 bases and J 1 base, leaving 10 bases between the germline ends. This CDR3 reads CASSFKDGSYEQYF. The CDR3 DNA follows: TGCGCCAGCAGCTTCAAGGACGGGTCCTACGAGCAGTACTTC.